Below, 3 T cell receptor beta chains from the same sample are listed, as sequenced in a study of T cell responses to AZD1222 COVID-19 vaccine. Clones were read by immunoSEQ multiplex PCR, and TCRdb kept only the in-frame ones, dropping some. Of around 130,000 clones listed, less than 95% are singletons. The source material was peripheral blood, sampled on day 0 of AZD1222 vaccination. The receptors derive from an adult in good health.

This clone was picked up one time. The chain recombines TRBV13 with TRBJ2-7; no clear D. This CDR3 has 16 residues. V lost 5 bases and J 4 bases, leaving 21 bases between the germline ends. The germline CDR1 and CDR2 sequences are PRHDT and FYEKMQ (reference sequence). This CDR3 is CASSPGLVQNFYEQYF. For the CDR3, the DNA is TGTGCCAGCAGCCCCGGTCTGGTGCAAAATTTTTACGAGCAGTACTTC.

The rearrangement links TRBV6-5 to TRBJ1-5; D not certain. The CDR3 spans 15 residues. With 8 bases removed from V and 4 bases from J, the gap between germline ends came to 18 bases. Per the germline V gene, CDR1 is MNHEY and CDR2 is SVGAGI. The CDR3 DNA reads as TGTGCCAGCTCTAATTTTCGGGTCCCTAATCAGCCCCAGCATTTT. Its protein product is CASSNFRVPNQPQHF.

V is TRBV10-1 and J is TRBJ1-4; D is uncertain. The ends were cut back, 2 bases at V and 4 bases at J, with 5 bases in the middle. The germline V gene has CDR1 WNHNN and CDR2 SYGVQD (reference sequence). This CDR3 spans 13 amino acids. The CDR3 nucleotides read TGCGCCAGCAGTGAGGCGGGTAATGAAAAACTGTTTTTT. Amino acids: CASSEAGNEKLFF.